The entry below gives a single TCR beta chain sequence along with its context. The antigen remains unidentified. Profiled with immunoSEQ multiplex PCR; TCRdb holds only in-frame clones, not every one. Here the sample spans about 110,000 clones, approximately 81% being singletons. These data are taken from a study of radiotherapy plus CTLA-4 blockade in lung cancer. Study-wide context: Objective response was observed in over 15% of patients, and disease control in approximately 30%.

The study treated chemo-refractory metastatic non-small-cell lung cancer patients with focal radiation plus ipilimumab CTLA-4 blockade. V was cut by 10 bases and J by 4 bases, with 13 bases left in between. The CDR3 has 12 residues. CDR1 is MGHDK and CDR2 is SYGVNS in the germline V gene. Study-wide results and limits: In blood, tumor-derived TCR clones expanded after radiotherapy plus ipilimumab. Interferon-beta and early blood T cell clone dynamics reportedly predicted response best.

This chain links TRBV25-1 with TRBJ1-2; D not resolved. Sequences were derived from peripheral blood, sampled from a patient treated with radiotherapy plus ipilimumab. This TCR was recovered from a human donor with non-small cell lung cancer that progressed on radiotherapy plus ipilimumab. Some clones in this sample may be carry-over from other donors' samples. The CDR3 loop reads CATSKNLYGYTF. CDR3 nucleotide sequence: TGTGCCACCTCCAAGAACCTCTATGGCTACACCTTC.